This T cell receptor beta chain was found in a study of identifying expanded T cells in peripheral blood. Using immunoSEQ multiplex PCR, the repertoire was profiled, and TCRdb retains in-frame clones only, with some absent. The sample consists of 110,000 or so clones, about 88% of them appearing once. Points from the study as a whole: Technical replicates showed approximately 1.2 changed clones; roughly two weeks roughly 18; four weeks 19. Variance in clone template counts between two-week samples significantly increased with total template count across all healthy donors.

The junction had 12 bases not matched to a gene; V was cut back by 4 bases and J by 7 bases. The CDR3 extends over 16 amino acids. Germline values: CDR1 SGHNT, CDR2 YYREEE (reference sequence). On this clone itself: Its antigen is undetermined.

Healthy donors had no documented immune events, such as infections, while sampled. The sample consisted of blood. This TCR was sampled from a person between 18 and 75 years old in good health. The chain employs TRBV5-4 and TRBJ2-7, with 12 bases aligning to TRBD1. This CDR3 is CASSTAGTGGGGEQYF. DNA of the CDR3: TGTGCCAGCAGCACTGCCGGGACAGGGGGCGGGGGGGAGCAGTACTTC.